This is a list of T cell receptor beta chains from one sample in a study of blood T cell repertoires in COVID-19. The table came from immunoSEQ multiplex PCR; TCRdb's copy has only in-frame clones and leaves some out. The table lists some 250,000 clones, approximately 83% of them singletons. Input material: PBMCs or T cells enriched from blood (not recorded which). The receptor source for this set is a woman aged 50 to 65 who had recovered from COVID-19. Both conserved end residues are part of each CDR3. A D gene is named only where the DNA matches it firmly. A row's size may be missing; if present it is once, few, many or a size class.

>15|TRBJ2-7|TRBV5-6|TRBD1|once
CASSPGQGGWYEQYF
TGTGCCAGCAGCCCCGGACAGGGCGGGTGGTACGAGCAGTACTTC
>15|TRBJ2-7|TRBV5-1|NA|NA
CASSSGQKNIDEQYF
TGCGCCAGCAGCTCCGGACAGAAAAACATCGACGAGCAGTACTTC
>15|TRBJ2-7|TRBV27|TRBD1|NA
CASSSIGQGIYEQYF
TGTGCCAGCAGTTCCATTGGACAGGGGATCTACGAGCAGTACTTC
>20|TRBJ1-1|TRBV28|TRBD1|NA
CASSPTRSSGTGGPNTEAFF
TGTGCCAGCAGTCCGACAAGATCCTCCGGGACAGGGGGCCCGAACACTGAAGCTTTCTTT
>16|TRBJ2-5|TRBV9|TRBD1|few
CASSVAVGGQGETQYF
TGTGCCAGCAGCGTAGCAGTCGGGGGACAGGGAGAGACCCAGTACTTC
>14|TRBJ2-6|TRBV9|NA|NA
CASSGLSGANVLTF
TGTGCCAGCAGCGGACTCTCTGGGGCCAACGTCCTGACTTTC
>17|TRBJ2-1|TRBV7-9|NA|once
CASSLAGRHSSYNEQFF
TGTGCCAGCAGCTTAGCTGGGAGGCATAGCTCCTACAATGAGCAGTTCTTC
>17|TRBJ2-2|TRBV21-1|NA|once
CASSKELTAANTGELFF
TGTGCCAGCAGCAAAGAGTTGACGGCGGCGAACACCGGGGAGCTGTTTTTT
>14|TRBJ2-7|TRBV2|NA|NA
CASNQGGGGYEQYF
TGTGCCAGCAACCAAGGAGGGGGCGGGTACGAGCAGTACTTC
>15|TRBJ2-5|TRBV7-2|TRBD2|NA
CASSWTSGRDETQYF
TGTGCCAGCAGCTGGACTAGCGGGAGAGACGAGACCCAGTACTTC
>13|TRBJ2-7|TRBV12-3/TRBV12-4|NA|NA
CASSQGQTYEQYF
TGTGCCAGCAGCCAAGGACAGACCTACGAGCAGTACTTC
>12|TRBJ1-2|TRBV19|NA|NA
CASIDRNYGYTF
TGTGCCAGTATCGACAGGAACTATGGCTACACCTTC
>19|TRBJ2-7|TRBV11-2|TRBD2|once
CASSLEGLAGGQIPYEQYF
TGTGCCAGCAGCTTAGAGGGACTAGCGGGAGGTCAGATACCCTACGAGCAGTACTTC
>13|TRBJ2-7|TRBV5-4|TRBD1|NA
CASSRDRAGEQYF
TGTGCCAGCAGCCGGGACAGGGCTGGGGAGCAGTACTTC
>14|TRBJ1-2|TRBV19|TRBD1|NA
CASTPTGGIVGYTF
TGTGCCAGTACGCCGACAGGGGGCATCGTTGGCTACACCTTC
>15|TRBJ1-4|TRBV5-1|TRBD1|NA
CASSPEGTGGEKLFF
TGCGCCAGCAGCCCCGAGGGGACAGGGGGCGAAAAACTGTTTTTT
>13|TRBJ2-7|TRBV6-5|NA|NA
CASSKLASYEQYF
TGTGCCAGCAGTAAACTAGCATCCTACGAGCAGTACTTC
>17|TRBJ2-1|TRBV15|NA|NA
CATSRGIALSSYNEQFF
TGTGCCACCAGCAGAGGAATAGCGTTAAGCTCCTACAATGAGCAGTTCTTC
>14|TRBJ1-3|TRBV28|TRBD1|few
CATDRGSSGNTIYF
TGTGCCACCGACAGGGGGTCCTCTGGAAACACCATATATTTT
>19|TRBJ2-1|TRBV15|NA|NA
CATSTGTWERLSRYNEQFF
TGTGCCACCAGCACCGGGACATGGGAACGACTAAGCAGATACAATGAGCAGTTCTTC
>17|TRBJ1-1|TRBV23-1|NA|NA
CASSPAGQVERYTEAFF
TGCGCCAGCAGTCCCGCCGGACAAGTCGAGCGCTACACTGAAGCTTTCTTT
>13|TRBJ1-2|TRBV5-1|NA|once
CASSLGTADGYTF
TGCGCCAGCAGCTTGGGGACAGCTGATGGCTACACCTTC
>15|TRBJ1-1|TRBV1|NA|few
CTSSRRTGKNTEAFF
TGCACCAGCAGCCGCCGGACAGGGAAGAACACTGAAGCTTTCTTT
>13|TRBJ1-2|TRBV6-5|NA|NA
CASSYRTGQGYTF
TGTGCCAGCAGTTACCGTACAGGGCAAGGCTACACCTTC
>14|TRBJ2-7|TRBV28|TRBD1|NA
CASRGDRTSYEQYF
TGTGCCAGCAGGGGGGACAGGACCTCCTACGAGCAGTACTTC
>15|TRBJ2-7|TRBV4-1|TRBD2|NA
CASSQDSGGINEQYF
TGCGCCAGCAGCCAAGACTCGGGAGGTATCAACGAGCAGTACTTC
>17|TRBJ1-5|TRBV12-2|NA|NA
CASRFNIDRDSNQPQHF
TGTGCAAGTCGCTTCAACATCGACAGGGATAGCAATCAGCCCCAGCATTTT
>14|TRBJ2-3|TRBV7-9|TRBD2|NA
CASRASGSTDTQYF
TGTGCCAGCAGGGCTAGCGGAAGCACAGATACGCAGTATTTT
>15|TRBJ2-2|TRBV18|NA|NA
CASSPSQGNTGELFF
TGTGCCAGCTCACCAAGTCAGGGGAACACCGGGGAGCTGTTTTTT
>14|TRBJ2-1|TRBV2|TRBD2|NA
CASSASGRYNEQFF
TGTGCCAGCAGTGCTAGCGGCAGATACAATGAGCAGTTCTTC
>18|TRBJ2-1|TRBV21-1|NA|once
CASSKRTSGSGTYNEQFF
TGTGCCAGCAGCAAGCGGACTAGCGGGAGTGGCACCTACAATGAGCAGTTCTTC
>17|TRBJ2-3|TRBV5-1|TRBD2|few
CASSPLLAGGPPDTQYF
TGCGCCAGCAGCCCGCTTCTAGCGGGAGGGCCCCCAGATACGCAGTATTTT